This T cell receptor beta chain was recorded in a study of monozygotic twins with inflammatory bowel disease. Study-wide results and limits: Twin pairs that were concordant did not differ from discordant pairs in repertoire similarity, possibly from limited power. Twins with IBD had fewer clonotypes in common with others than healthy twins, particularly during disease activity.

Total RNA input per TCR library was around 3,500 ng. Template-switch reactions added UMIs with a 6-nucleotide sample barcode. TCRdb reprocessed the 5' RACE reads, keeping one entry per CDR3 protein, no DNA. This repertoire includes about 380,000 distinct CDR3 sequences. As to this clonotype: The target antigen is unknown.

Sequencing input: blood. This clonotype originated in a human donor with ulcerative colitis or Crohn's disease, or a healthy co-twin of an affected twin (not recorded which).

CDR3 region: CASSYSVGSTDTQYF. The genes are TRBV5-1 and TRBJ2-3. From germline, CDR1 is SGHRS and CDR2 YFSETQ. This CDR3 contains 15 residues.